This T cell receptor beta chain was observed in a study of blood T cell repertoires in COVID-19. The data were produced by immunoSEQ multiplex PCR, yet TCRdb's version contains in-frame clones alone and is incomplete. The data contain 450,000 to 500,000 clones, 70% to 90% of them singletons. Germline-derived CDR1 and CDR2 are KGHSH and LQKENI. V was cut by 2 bases and J by 7 bases, with 23 bases left in between. This CDR3 comprises 17 residues. The chain recombines TRBV18 with TRBJ1-2, with D tentatively TRBD1 (5 bases). This receptor was identified in a woman aged 55-70 years who had recovered from COVID-19. The specimen sequenced was PBMCs or T cells enriched from blood (not recorded which). The CDR3: CASSPFLMEGSEFGYTF. In DNA form, the CDR3 reads TGTGCCAGCTCACCATTCCTCATGGAGGGGTCTGAATTTGGCTACACCTTC.